Presented here are 5 T cell receptor beta chains from one specimen sequenced in a study of beta chain features in type 1 diabetes. The entirety of the isolated RNA underwent reverse transcription, so expressed TCRB transcripts were sequenced. Here immunoSEQ multiplex PCR was the method, and the copy in TCRdb shows in-frame clones only, minus some. The sample records a few hundred thousand clones, roughly 30% being singletons. Sequencing was carried out using naive CD4+ T cells from blood. The receptors here all came from a man between 18 and 35 years old in good health.

In its sample, this clone was seen a few times. This sequence joins TRBV30 and TRBJ2-3; D remains ambiguous. The CDR3 consists of 12 residues. Germline V CDR1 and CDR2: GTSNPN, SVGIG (reference sequence). V was trimmed by 3 bases and J by 2 bases, leaving 6 bases between them. Here the CDR3 reads CAWSVATDTQYF. The CDR3 DNA sequence: TGTGCCTGGAGCGTAGCCACAGATACGCAGTATTTT.

The chain couples TRBV7-2 to TRBJ2-7; the D is unclear. Germline CDR1 reads SGHTA; CDR2 reads FQGNSA. This CDR3 has 9 residues. The CDR3 sequence: CADGHEQYF. As DNA, the CDR3 is TGTGCGGACGGGCACGAGCAGTACTTC.

J is TRBJ2-7 and V is TRBV9; D could derive from TRBD1 or TRBD2 (5 bases each). This CDR3 is built from 14 residues. Trimming cost V 0 bases and J 7 bases, with 14 bases left between them. Per the germline V gene, CDR1 is SGDLS and CDR2 is YYNGEE. The CDR3 reads CASSVADGALEQYF. As DNA, the CDR3 is TGTGCCAGCAGCGTAGCGGACGGGGCGCTGGAGCAGTACTTC.

This clone was recorded a few times. The rearrangement links TRBV30 to TRBJ2-4, with 7 bases aligning to TRBD2. Germline assignment: CDR1 GTSNPN and CDR2 SVGIG (reference sequence). CDR3 length equals 17 residues. V lost 4 bases and J lost 0; bases outside the gene matches: 12. The CDR3, as DNA: TGTGCCTGGAACCGACCTGGGGGAGGGGTAGCCAAAAACATTCAGTACTTC. Its translation is CAWNRPGGGVAKNIQYF.

The J gene is TRBJ2-1, the V gene TRBV7-9, with a tentative D call TRBD1 (5 bases). The CDR3 runs to 15 residues. V dropped 2 bases and J dropped 4 bases, with 12 bases sitting between them. The germline V gene has CDR1 SEHNR and CDR2 FQNEAQ (reference sequence). The CDR3 reads CASSLQGIAYNEQFF. CDR3 bases: TGTGCCAGCAGCTTACAGGGTATCGCTTACAATGAGCAGTTCTTC.